These 5 T cell receptor beta chains were sequenced from one sample in a study of human T cells and chemical hapten exposure. The time point here: patch test 3, about 24 weeks after DPC sensitization. The treatment: therapeutic diphenylcyclopropenone sensitization with weekly scalp DPC. Each CDR3 protein is one row after TCRdb ran MiXCR on the RACE reads. The table lists some 91,000 distinct CDR3 sequences, roughly 27% of them singletons. The material sequenced was whole blood, taken in connection with sensitization to the hapten diphenylcyclopropenone (DPC). The receptor source for this set is a man in his forties with alopecia areata. Some clones in this sample may be carry-over from other donors' samples.

This clonotype has just a few counts. The chain recombines TRBV4-3 with TRBJ2-3; D is undetermined. V was shortened by 3 bases and J by 2 bases, with 21 bases between the two germline ends. From germline, CDR1 is LGHNA and CDR2 YSLEER. This CDR3 has 18 residues. In DNA, the CDR3 is TGCGCCAGCAGCCATCGTGACTTCTACAGCAGATCCACAGATACGCAGTATTTT. It specifies CASSHRDFYSRSTDTQYF.

The V call is TRBV6-5, the J call TRBJ1-1; 7 bases align to TRBD1. This CDR3 region has 14 residues. Trimming took 5 bases from V and 0 from J; bases not matched to a gene: 3. From germline, CDR1 is MNHEY and CDR2 SVGAGI. This CDR3 reads CASSPDRVNTEAFF. The CDR3 coding sequence is TGTGCCAGCAGTCCCGACAGGGTGAACACTGAAGCTTTCTTT.

This rearrangement joins TRBV29-1 to TRBJ2-1; 7 bases match TRBD2. The germline V gene has CDR1 SQVTM and CDR2 ANQGSEA. The CDR3 spans 14 residues. After removal of 6 bases from V and 3 bases from J, the junction contained 8 bases not matched to a gene. The chain's CDR3 is CSVIRRECYNEQFF. The DNA of the CDR3 is TGCAGCGTGATTCGGCGGGAGTGCTACAATGAGCAGTTCTTC.

The CDR3 loop is CSARVRTSGIDEQYF. The CDR3 bases are TGCAGTGCTCGAGTGCGGACTAGCGGGATTGACGAGCAGTACTTC. The chain links TRBV20-1 to TRBJ2-7; 12 positions agree with TRBD2. Germline CDR1 and CDR2: DFQATT and SNEGSKA (reference sequence). The CDR3 is 15 amino acids. The J segment lost 5 bases and the V segment lost 5 bases, leaving 10 bases of the junction unmatched.

V and J are TRBV6-6 and TRBJ1-4; D is uncertain. The CDR3 runs 14 residues. The germline V and J ends were trimmed by 0 bases and 7 bases, with 9 bases remaining between them. The germline V gene encodes CDR1 MNHNY and CDR2 SVGAGI (reference sequence). The CDR3 region is CASSYSRRIEKLFF. For the CDR3, the DNA is TGTGCCAGCAGTTACTCTAGGCGGATTGAAAAACTGTTTTTT.